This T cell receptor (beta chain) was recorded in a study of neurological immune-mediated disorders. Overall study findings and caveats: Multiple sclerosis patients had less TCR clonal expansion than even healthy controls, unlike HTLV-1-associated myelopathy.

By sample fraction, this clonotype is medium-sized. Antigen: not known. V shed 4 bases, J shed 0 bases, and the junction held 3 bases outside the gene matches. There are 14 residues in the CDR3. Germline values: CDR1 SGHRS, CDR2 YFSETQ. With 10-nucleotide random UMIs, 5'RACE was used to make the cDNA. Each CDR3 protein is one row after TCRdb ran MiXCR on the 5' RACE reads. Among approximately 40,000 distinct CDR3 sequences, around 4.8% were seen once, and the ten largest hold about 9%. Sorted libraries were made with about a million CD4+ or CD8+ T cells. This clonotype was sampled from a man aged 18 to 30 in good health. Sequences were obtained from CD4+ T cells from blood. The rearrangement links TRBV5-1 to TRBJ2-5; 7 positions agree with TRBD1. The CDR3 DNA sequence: TGCGCCAGCAGCCAACAGGGGTACCAAGAGACCCAGTACTTC. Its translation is CASSQQGYQETQYF.